This T cell receptor beta chain was recovered during a study of shared clonotypes between healthy human individuals. Across the whole study: Sampling drew on donors who were two women and a few men aged 18 to 49. Study-wide results and caveats: Estimated richness values were generally larger in naive subsets than in memory subsets.

Data came from immunoSEQ multiplex PCR; TCRdb stores just in-frame clones and leaves some out. The sample includes around 750,000 clones, 74% of them seen just once. This clone was observed once. The antigen remains undetermined. This CDR3 spans 13 amino acids. This chain joins TRBV21-1 and TRBJ2-7. TRBV21-1 is recorded as a pseudogene. The sample consisted of memory CD4+ T cells sorted from blood. Subset: CD45RA-negative fraction. The sequence was obtained from a woman younger than 45 in good health. The DNA of the CDR3 is TGTGCCAGCATGACGATCCAACCCTACGAGCAGTACTTC. It translates to CASMTIQPYEQYF.